Each of the 12 T cell receptor beta chains below was sequenced from the same sample in a study of cytomegalovirus exposure and HLA in healthy donors. PCR primers comprised 60 Vbeta and 13 Jbeta primers. Some clones are missing from TCRdb's copy, which holds only in-frame ones; the method was immunoSEQ multiplex PCR. The sample lists about 190,000 clones; around 79% were seen once. Sample: PBMCs. All receptors come from a woman under 30 in good health and CMV-seronegative.

The CDR3 loop is CASSWGDRGSFTEAFF. The CDR3 nucleotides are TGCGCCAGCAGCTGGGGGGACCGGGGATCCTTCACTGAAGCTTTCTTT. This rearrangement joins TRBV5-1 to TRBJ1-1; possible D gene TRBD1, 5 bases. V lost 3 bases and J 4 bases, leaving 19 bases between the germline ends. The CDR3 totals 16 residues. CDR1 SGHRS and CDR2 YFSETQ come from the germline V gene.

In this sample, this clone turned up once. The chain carries TRBV29-1 and TRBJ1-2; D may be TRBD1 (5 bases). The CDR3 loop spans 12 amino acids. From germline, CDR1 is SQVTM and CDR2 ANQGSEA. Trimming took off 8 bases at V and 7 bases at J, with 17 bases between the two ends. The DNA of the CDR3 is TGCAGCATCCTCTCAGGGTTCGGTGGCTACACCTTC. Translated: CSILSGFGGYTF.

The chain couples TRBV6-5 to TRBJ2-5; 10 bases fit TRBD2. The CDR3 is 15 amino acids. Per germline, CDR1 MNHEY and CDR2 SVGAGI. Trimming at V came to 6 bases and at J to 6 bases, leaving 10 bases not matched to a gene. This CDR3 is CASRLGLAAGKTQYF. The CDR3, as DNA: TGTGCCAGCAGACTCGGACTAGCGGCAGGGAAGACCCAGTACTTC.

This sequence joins TRBV10-1 and TRBJ2-1; possibly TRBD2 for D (6 bases). Germline loops: CDR1 WNHNN, CDR2 SYGVQD (reference sequence). This CDR3 comprises 14 residues. Deletions cut 3 bases from V and 7 bases from J, with 13 bases between. CDR3 residues: CASSDSGSLNEQFF. CDR3 coding DNA: TGCGCCAGCAGTGATAGCGGATCACTTAATGAGCAGTTCTTC.

The gene calls are TRBV2 and TRBJ1-3, with 8 bases lining up with TRBD1. V lost 2 bases, J lost 0 bases, and 12 bases stayed unmatched. The CDR3 runs 19 residues. Germline CDR1 SNHLY, CDR2 FYNNEI. As DNA, the CDR3 is TGTGCCAGCAGTGAATTTGGGGACAGGCTCTTCCTCTCTGGAAACACCATATATTTT. It translates to CASSEFGDRLFLSGNTIYF.

The chain couples TRBV27 to TRBJ2-2; D uncertain. Per the germline V gene, CDR1 is MNHEY and CDR2 is SMNVEV (reference sequence). There are 12 residues in the CDR3. Trimming left V 5 bases short and J 1 base short, with 2 bases between. This CDR3 reads CASSRNTGELFF. CDR3 DNA: TGTGCCAGCAGTCGGAACACCGGGGAGCTGTTTTTT.

This clone was observed a single time. This chain connects TRBV27 to TRBJ2-7; 7 nucleotides agree with TRBD2. This CDR3 comprises 14 residues. Germline assignment: CDR1 MNHEY and CDR2 SMNVEV (reference sequence). Trimming cost V 2 bases and J 2 bases; bases outside gene matches: 3. The CDR3 sequence is CASSLGRGAYEQYF. For the CDR3, the DNA is TGTGCCAGCAGTTTAGGACGGGGGGCCTACGAGCAGTACTTC.

V gene TRBV19 combines with J gene TRBJ2-1; possible D gene TRBD2, 6 bases. There are 12 residues in the CDR3. Trimming left V 8 bases short and J 9 bases short, with 14 bases between. Germline V lookup: CDR1 LNHDA, CDR2 SQIVND (reference sequence). The DNA for the CDR3 is TGTGCCAGTCTTGGAGGAGGGACTGAGCAGTTCTTC. Its protein product is CASLGGGTEQFF.

In its sample, this clone was seen a few times. The chain employs TRBV5-6 and TRBJ1-1; D uncertain. Looked up from germline, CDR1 is SGHDT and CDR2 is YYEEEE. The CDR3 spans 14 residues. V was clipped by 3 bases and J by 4 bases, with 13 bases between them. CDR3 bases: TGTGCCAGCAGCTCCCAGGCTGACGGCACTGAAGCTTTCTTT. Protein: CASSSQADGTEAFF.

The J gene is TRBJ2-2, the V gene TRBV2, with TRBD2 matching over 7 bases. The CDR3 covers 15 residues. Trimming took 7 bases from V and 2 from J; bases not matched to a gene: 7. Looked up from germline, CDR1 is SNHLY and CDR2 is FYNNEI. CDR3 region: CASTNGGVNTGELFF. The CDR3 bases are TGTGCCAGCACAAATGGGGGGGTTAACACCGGGGAGCTGTTTTTT.

V usage is TRBV7-2 and J usage is TRBJ2-3; 9 bases map to TRBD2. The CDR3 is 15 amino acids. Germline V gene sequence: CDR1 SGHTA, CDR2 FQGNSA. V lost 3 bases, J lost 4 bases, and 5 bases stayed unmatched. CDR3 sequence: CASSFPAGGADTQYF. The CDR3 DNA is TGTGCCAGCAGCTTTCCAGCGGGAGGCGCAGATACGCAGTATTTT.

This chain uses TRBV5-4 with TRBJ2-7, with a possible D match to TRBD1 (6 bases). Trimming cost V 1 base and J 2 bases, with 10 bases left between them. The CDR3 has 14 amino acids. Germline CDR1 and CDR2: SGHNT and YYREEE (reference sequence). The CDR3 nucleotides read TGTGCCAGCAGCTTGCAGGGGTCTACCTACGAGCAGTACTTC. Its translation is CASSLQGSTYEQYF.